This TCR beta chain was retrieved from a study of cytomegalovirus exposure and HLA in healthy donors. The V and J ends lost 3 bases and 0 bases, in that order; junction bases with no gene match: 8. The CDR3 covers 17 residues. Germline V gives CDR1 WSHSY, CDR2 SAAADI. TCRdb's copy holds only in-frame clones and misses some; the assay was immunoSEQ multiplex PCR. This repertoire shows 250,000 to 400,000 clones, approximately 88% found once; its top ten account for around 0.96%. Study-wide results and limits: Accounts indicate the classifier identified cytomegalovirus status with strong specificity and sensitivity. Some TCR beta chains (roughly 150 of them) were listed as cytomegalovirus-associated. Most observed TCR sequences were rare, whereas some public TCRs were detected in many donors.

On this clone: Antigen unknown.

The sequencing input was PBMCs. The clonotype comes from a man between 25 and 39 years old in good health and CMV-seronegative. This chain joins TRBV10-2 and TRBJ1-2; 9 positions match TRBD1. CDR3 nucleotide sequence: TGCGCCAGCAGTGACCCGGGGACAGGGACAGCTAACTATGGCTACACCTTC. Amino acids: CASSDPGTGTANYGYTF.